This T cell receptor (beta chain) is drawn from a study of T-cell memory formation after mild COVID-19. Study conclusions and caveats: Contracting CD4+ clones lay largely in CM and EM, with CD8+ ones residing in EMRA.

Turning to this clonotype: Its antigen is unidentified.

MiXCR was run by TCRdb on the 5' RACE reads, yielding one entry per CDR3 protein. The data hold some 40,000 distinct CDR3 sequences, with more than 9% observed a single time. CDR1 and CDR2 (germline): MNHEY, SMNVEV (reference sequence). The CDR3 runs to 18 residues. V lost 0 bases, J lost 2 bases, and 19 bases lay in between. Input material: PBMCs or a T cell subset sorted from them (not recorded which). The sequence came from an adult woman who had mild COVID-19 (a few samples of this study predate the infection). Cell type and time point are not known. V is TRBV27 and J is TRBJ1-2; D gene unclear. CDR3 sequence: CASSLSGHFGRPNYGYTF. CDR3 DNA sequence: TGTGCCAGCAGTTTATCGGGTCATTTTGGCAGGCCGAACTATGGCTACACCTTC.